Below, 10 T cell receptor beta chains from the same sample are listed, as sequenced in a study of CD8+CD57+ T cells in acquired aplastic anemia. Sequencing involved patients with CD8+CD57+ cell expansion previously shown by flow cytometry. TCR beta VDJ and CDR3 profiling used genomic DNA as template. TCRdb independently ran MiXCR on the reads; one entry per CDR3 protein. The sample yields approximately 300,000 distinct CDR3 sequences, 45% to 65% seen once. The sequencing sample was made of sorted CD4+, CD8+, or CD8+CD57+ T cells (not recorded which) from PBMCs. These receptor sequences come from a human donor with aplastic anemia.

As regards this clonotype: One end of the junction is discordant with germline, which a read error may explain. V and J are TRBV29-1 and TRBJ2-7; the match to TRBD2 covers 12 bases. CDR3 size: 14 residues. From germline, CDR1 is SQVTM and CDR2 ANQGSEA. The DNA of the CDR3 is TGCAGCGCCCTCCTAGCGGGAGGGTATTACGAGCAGTATTTC. Its translation is CSALLAGGYYEQYF.

The J gene is TRBJ2-7, the V gene TRBV15; D unclear. Trimming left V 5 bases short and J 5 bases short, with 13 bases between. This CDR3 is 13 amino acids long. Germline-derived CDR1 and CDR2 are LNHNV and YYDKDF (reference sequence). The CDR3 sequence: CATSGNTEHEQYF. CDR3 in DNA: TGTGCCACCAGCGGAAATACAGAGCACGAGCAGTACTTC.

The rearrangement links TRBV20-1 to TRBJ1-1; D is ambiguous. The germline V gene has CDR1 DFQATT and CDR2 SNEGSKA (reference sequence). V shed 6 bases and J shed 2 bases, with 10 bases lying between them. The CDR3 length is 12 residues. CDR3 bases: TGCAGTGCCCGGAGGCCCAACACTGAAGCTTTCTTT. Its protein product is CSARRPNTEAFF.

In this sample, this clonotype turned up many times. This chain connects TRBV5-1 to TRBJ2-7; D is unresolved. This CDR3 contains 14 residues. CDR1 and CDR2 from the germline V gene are SGHRS and YFSETQ. V gave up 6 bases and J gave up 1 base, with 14 bases separating them. The CDR3 bases are TGCGCCAGCAACCCCACGGGCCCTTCCTACGAGCAGTACTTC. Translation: CASNPTGPSYEQYF. The variable domain in full, with the rest retrieved from reference TRBV5-1 and TRBJ2-7, is KAGVTQTPRYLIKTRGQQVTLSCSPISGHRSVSWYQQTPGQGLQFLFEYFSETQRNKGNFPGRFSGRQFSNSRSEMNVSTLELGDSALYLCASNPTGPSYEQYFGPGTRLTVT.

This clonotype was seen repeatedly, ten times or more. V gene TRBV20-1 combines with J gene TRBJ1-2, with D tentatively TRBD1 (5 bases). Germline CDR1 DFQATT, CDR2 SNEGSKA (reference sequence). The CDR3 is made up of 13 amino acids. V was trimmed by 5 bases and J by 8 bases, leaving 18 bases between them. The CDR3: CSAPPGGIWGYTF. The CDR3 DNA sequence: TGCAGTGCTCCCCCGGGGGGAATCTGGGGCTACACCTTC.

This clonotype showed up many times. The chain is built from TRBV10-2 and TRBJ2-3; unclear D gene. The germline gives CDR1 WSHSY, CDR2 SAAADI. V was shortened by 8 bases and J by 4 bases, with 13 bases between the two germline ends. This CDR3 has 13 amino acids. CDR3 nucleotide sequence: TGCGCCAGCGGGGTGTCGAAGGCAGATACGCAGTATTTT. It is translated as CASGVSKADTQYF.

This rearrangement joins TRBV19 to TRBJ1-3; D remains ambiguous. Trimming cost V 3 bases and J 0 bases, with 15 bases left between them. This CDR3 contains 17 residues. Germline V lookup: CDR1 LNHDA, CDR2 SQIVND (reference sequence). The CDR3 region is CASSIPTGLPSGNTIYF. CDR3 coding DNA: TGTGCCAGTAGTATTCCAACGGGCCTCCCCTCTGGAAACACCATATATTTT.

The V gene is TRBV10-1, the J gene TRBJ2-7, with D possibly being TRBD1 or TRBD2 (5 bases each). Germline assignment: CDR1 WNHNN and CDR2 SYGVQD (reference sequence). Trimming left V 11 bases short and J 3 bases short, with 20 bases between. The CDR3 covers 14 residues. DNA of the CDR3: TGCGCCTCTCAACCGGGACCGGCCAACTACGAGCAGTACTTC. Its protein product is CASQPGPANYEQYF.

Of note for this clonotype: This sequence may be a read error, since a much larger clone differs from it by one base. The chain couples TRBV7-9 to TRBJ2-7, with D unclear. Germline V gives CDR1 SEHNR, CDR2 FQNEAQ (reference sequence). This CDR3 has 16 residues. CDR3 protein: CASSLEGQASSYKQYF. DNA of the CDR3: TGCGCCAGCAGCTTGGAAGGCCAGGCAAGCTCCTACAAGCAGTACTTC.

This clonotype has only a few counts. The chain recombines TRBV20-1 with TRBJ2-7; no clear D. The V gene's germline CDR1 is DFQATT and CDR2 SNEGSKA (reference sequence). Deletions cut 4 bases from V and 3 bases from J, with 10 bases between. CDR3 length: 12 residues. Written as DNA, the CDR3 is TGCAGTGCTACCCCTACGATCTACGAGCAGTACTTC. The encoded protein is CSATPTIYEQYF.